This T cell receptor beta chain originates from a study of cytomegalovirus exposure and HLA in healthy donors. Study in general: Most donors, more than 80% of 398 genotyped, fell in the Caucasian-associated ancestry cluster.

Looked up from germline, CDR1 is SGHAT and CDR2 is FQNNGV. The CDR3 spans 13 residues. V dropped 5 bases and J dropped 7; count of bases not matched to a gene: 3. The study ran its PCR with 60 Vbeta and 13 Jbeta primers. The table came from immunoSEQ multiplex PCR; TCRdb's copy has only in-frame clones and leaves some out. The table records 53,000 or so clones, roughly 77% of them present only once. Study-wide results and caveats: Immune exposure was documented only through CMV serostatus. A highly shared variant cluster was judged a likely technical artifact.

As to this clone: The antigen remains unidentified.

The sequence derives from a young man in good health and CMV-seropositive. This rearrangement joins TRBV11-2 to TRBJ1-5; 9 positions match TRBD1. The sample taken for sequencing was PBMCs. CDR3 coding DNA: TGTGCCAGCAGCATGGACAGGGGCCAGCCCCAGCATTTT. Translated, it gives CASSMDRGQPQHF.